These 24 T cell receptor beta chains share one sample of origin, sequenced in a study of identical twins. TCRdb re-derived calls from the 5' RACE reads in MiXCR, one entry per CDR3 protein. The table shows 240,000 or so distinct CDR3 sequences, with approximately 7% occurring only once. This sample was shared with a second study, whose subject was yellow fever vaccine responses in identical twins.

Sample: memory (CD45RO+) T cells sorted from blood. These receptor sequences come from a woman aged 18-29 years in good health.

This clonotype was seen many times. The chain links TRBV4-1 to TRBJ2-5, with TRBD2 matching over 8 bases. Germline lookup yields CDR1 MGHRA and CDR2 YSYEKL. With V trimmed by 10 bases and J by 5 bases, 12 bases remained unmatched. CDR3 length: 14 amino acids. The CDR3 bases are TGCGCCATCACCACAGACGGGAGGGGGGAGACCCAGTACTTC. Its translation: CAITTDGRGETQYF.

This clonotype has a handful of counts. The chain employs TRBV24-1 and TRBJ1-2, with TRBD1 matching over 7 bases. The CDR3 extends over 13 amino acids. Losses at the gene ends were 7 bases for V and 4 bases for J; bases not matched to a gene: 5. Germline V gives CDR1 KGHDR, CDR2 SFDVKD. The CDR3 protein is CATSTGVGYGYTF. In DNA form, the CDR3 reads TGTGCCACCAGCACAGGGGTCGGCTATGGCTACACCTTC.

This clonotype was counted ten times or more. J is TRBJ1-3 and V is TRBV10-3; 7 nucleotides align to TRBD1. The CDR3 extends over 15 amino acids. Germline CDR1 ENHRY, CDR2 SYGVKD. J gave up 0 bases and V 6 bases, and 5 bases lay outside the gene matches. The CDR3 protein is CAIRQGTSSGNTIYF. The CDR3 coding sequence is TGTGCCATCAGACAGGGGACCTCCTCTGGAAACACCATATATTTT.

In its sample, this clonotype was seen a few times. The chain carries TRBV4-1 and TRBJ1-1; D is possibly TRBD1 (5 bases). Trimming took off 1 base at V and 0 bases at J, with 12 bases between the two ends. CDR3 length equals 16 residues. From germline, CDR1 is MGHRA and CDR2 YSYEKL. CDR3: CASSQATGPMNTEAFF. The CDR3, as DNA: TGCGCCAGCAGCCAAGCCACGGGGCCGATGAACACTGAAGCTTTCTTT.

This clonotype was seen a few times. The chain links TRBV6-2 or TRBV6-3 to TRBJ2-1; 8 nucleotides align to TRBD2. The germline V gene has CDR1 MNHEY and CDR2 SVGEGT. CDR3 length: 15 amino acids. Germline trimming cut 6 bases from V and 9 bases from J; bases unmatched to any gene: 13. The chain's CDR3 is CASRTGLAGISEQFF. CDR3 in DNA: TGTGCCAGCAGAACCGGACTAGCTGGTATTAGTGAGCAGTTCTTC.

There are a few counts of this clonotype. V gene TRBV29-1 combines with J gene TRBJ1-1; 12 nucleotides match TRBD1. The CDR3 contains 19 residues. Germline V CDR1 and CDR2: SQVTM, ANQGSEA. Trimming removed 3 bases from V and 1 base from J; junction bases left unmatched: 15. The CDR3 spells CSVDGTGTGGFGGNTEAFF. The CDR3, as DNA: TGCAGCGTTGATGGTACCGGGACAGGGGGCTTCGGAGGGAACACTGAAGCTTTCTTT.

This clonotype has ten or more counts. The chain uses TRBV14 and TRBJ2-1; D not certain. CDR3 length: 14 residues. Germline CDR1 and CDR2: SGHDN and FVKESK. Trimming removed 1 base from V and 1 base from J, with 5 bases in between. CDR3 bases: TGTGCCAGCAGCCAAGCAGGATCCTACAATGAGCAGTTCTTC. As protein: CASSQAGSYNEQFF.

This clonotype was observed a few times. V usage is TRBV5-8 and J usage is TRBJ2-5, with D uncertain. The V and J ends lost 3 bases and 4 bases respectively, with 13 bases between them. Germline-derived CDR1 and CDR2 are SGHTS and YDEGEE. This CDR3 comprises 14 residues. The CDR3 region has the DNA TGTGCCAGCAGCTGGTGGCAGACGGGAGAGACCCAGTACTTC. It specifies CASSWWQTGETQYF.

This clonotype has at least ten counts. This chain joins TRBV5-6 and TRBJ2-3; TRBD2 is a possible D gene (5 bases). Germline V lookup: CDR1 SGHDT, CDR2 YYEEEE. The V end was cut by 0 bases, the J end by 3 bases, with 17 bases between. CDR3 length: 17 amino acids. The CDR3 DNA is TGTGCCAGCAGCTTGGTAGGAGGTTCAGGAGTAACAGATACGCAGTATTTT. It encodes CASSLVGGSGVTDTQYF.

This clonotype was counted many times. This chain connects TRBV4-1 to TRBJ2-1, with D perhaps assigned TRBD1 or TRBD2 (5 bases each). This CDR3 is built from 16 residues. Deletions cut 4 bases from V and 1 base from J, with 14 bases between. Germline CDR1 MGHRA, CDR2 YSYEKL. CDR3: CASSPTGTKSYNEQFF. CDR3 bases: TGCGCCAGCAGCCCCACCGGGACCAAATCCTACAATGAGCAGTTCTTC.

As regards this clonotype: Given a much more abundant clone one base away, this may be a read error. J is TRBJ1-5 and V is TRBV7-2, with unresolved D. The CDR3 extends over 15 amino acids. Germline CDR1 reads SGHTA; CDR2 reads FQGNSA. CDR3 sequence (DNA): TGTGCCAGCAGCTTCACGCGGGCGGGAAATCAGCCCCATCATTTT. It specifies CASSFTRAGNQPHHF.

A few counts support this clonotype. V gene TRBV2 combines with J gene TRBJ2-1, with TRBD2 matching 13 bases. With 5 bases clipped from V and 2 bases from J, the junction kept 3 bases outside the gene matches. There are 16 residues in the CDR3. The germline V gene encodes CDR1 SNHLY and CDR2 FYNNEI. CDR3 nucleotide sequence: TGTGCCAGCAGTTGGACTAGCGGGGGAACCTACAATGAGCAGTTCTTC. Its translation is CASSWTSGGTYNEQFF.

This clonotype was counted many times. The V call is TRBV10-3, the J call TRBJ2-5; no firm D call. Trimming left V 4 bases short and J 4 bases short, with 13 bases between. This CDR3 region has 14 residues. Germline CDR1 is ENHRY and CDR2 is SYGVKD. The CDR3 region has the DNA TGTGCCATCAGTGTCGACCAAGGAACAGAGACCCAGTACTTC. It encodes CAISVDQGTETQYF.

The table lists this clonotype with many counts. The V gene is TRBV12-3 or TRBV12-4, the J gene TRBJ1-3, with TRBD1 as a possible D gene (5 bases). The CDR3 covers 13 residues. Trimming removed 6 bases from V and 7 bases from J, with 13 bases in between. CDR3 sequence reads: CASSRGTGNTIYF. Written as DNA, the CDR3 is TGTGCCAGCAGCCGAGGGACCGGTAACACCATATATTTT.

The table lists this clonotype with many counts. The chain couples TRBV12-3 or TRBV12-4 to TRBJ2-1, with a possible D match to TRBD1 (6 bases). Trimming took 7 bases from V and 9 from J, leaving 13 bases between them. The CDR3 totals 12 residues. For the CDR3, the DNA is TGTGCCAGCAATACAGGGATAGGTGAGCAGTTCTTC. This codes for CASNTGIGEQFF.

This clonotype was seen more than once but under ten times. V is TRBV10-3 and J is TRBJ2-1, with 12 bases aligning to TRBD2. The CDR3 has 14 residues. CDR1 ENHRY and CDR2 SYGVKD come from the germline V gene. After removal of 3 bases from V and 7 bases from J, the junction contained 1 base not matched to a gene. DNA for the CDR3: TGTGCCATCAGTGAAGGGACTAGCGGGAATGAGCAGTTCTTC. Translating it yields CAISEGTSGNEQFF.

This clonotype was counted only a few times. V gene TRBV10-3 combines with J gene TRBJ1-3, with D possibly being TRBD1 (5 bases). V was shortened by 10 bases and J by 0 bases, with 16 bases between the two germline ends. Looked up from germline, CDR1 is ENHRY and CDR2 is SYGVKD. The CDR3 has 15 residues. This CDR3 reads CATGDGTSSGNTIYF. The DNA for the CDR3 is TGTGCCACCGGAGACGGGACGAGCTCTGGAAACACCATATATTTT.

J is TRBJ1-1 and V is TRBV20-1; D gene unclear. The CDR3 runs to 12 residues. CDR1 DFQATT and CDR2 SNEGSKA come from the germline V gene (reference sequence). Between the trimmed V and J ends, which lost 0 bases and 5 bases, there was a span of 7 bases. CDR3 nucleotides: TGCAGTGCTAGAGATGGTAGGACTGAAGCTTTCTTT. Protein: CSARDGRTEAFF.

The gene calls are TRBV4-1 and TRBJ2-3, with 9 bases fitting TRBD1. There are 16 residues in the CDR3. Germline CDR1 is MGHRA and CDR2 is YSYEKL. The junction had 10 bases not matched to a gene; V was cut back by 4 bases and J by 5 bases. The CDR3 DNA reads TGCGCCAGCAGCCGAACTCCGGGACAGGGACAAGATACGCAGTATTTT. Translation gives CASSRTPGQGQDTQYF.

This chain joins TRBV28 and TRBJ1-6; D not resolved. The germline CDR1 and CDR2 sequences are MDHEN and SYDVKM. CDR3 length equals 13 residues. V was trimmed by 7 bases and J by 2 bases, leaving 6 bases between them. The CDR3 sequence: CASTLPYNSPLHF. As DNA, the CDR3 is TGTGCCAGCACCCTTCCCTATAATTCACCCCTCCACTTT.

The table lists this clonotype with many counts. The chain joins TRBV11-2 to TRBJ2-1; 7 nucleotides align to TRBD2. J gave up 7 bases and V 1 base, and 7 bases lay outside the gene matches. The CDR3 covers 15 residues. Germline-derived CDR1 and CDR2 are SGHAT and FQNNGV. In nucleotides, the CDR3 is TGTGCCAGCAGCTTAGGGACTAGTGGCGTTAATGAGCAGTTCTTC. Translating gives CASSLGTSGVNEQFF.

This chain links TRBV4-2 with TRBJ2-5; 10 bases fit TRBD2. Looked up from germline, CDR1 is LGHNA and CDR2 is YNFKEQ. Losses at the gene ends were 1 base for V and 2 bases for J; bases not matched to a gene: 22. The CDR3 is 22 residues long. This CDR3 is CASSQVWRGSRLAGALQETQYF. The CDR3 region has the DNA TGTGCCAGCAGCCAAGTCTGGAGGGGGTCCCGGCTAGCGGGGGCCCTACAAGAGACCCAGTACTTC.

The V call is TRBV19, the J call TRBJ2-3, with a weak D call TRBD1 (6 bases). Germline CDR1 reads LNHDA; CDR2 reads SQIVND (reference sequence). V dropped 6 bases and J dropped 2 bases, with 18 bases sitting between them. The CDR3 runs to 16 residues. CDR3 amino acids: CASSISGQILTDTQYF. The CDR3 nucleotides read TGTGCCAGTAGCATCTCCGGACAGATTCTCACAGATACGCAGTATTTT.

This clonotype showed up many times. The chain has TRBV29-1 and TRBJ2-7; 13 bases align to TRBD2. J was trimmed by 1 base and V by 1 base; bases with no gene match: 22. This CDR3 spans 22 amino acids. Germline loops: CDR1 SQVTM, CDR2 ANQGSEA. The CDR3 protein is CSVEAPLVMLTSGRWRSYEQYF. CDR3 DNA: TGCAGCGTTGAAGCGCCCTTGGTAATGTTGACTAGCGGGAGGTGGAGATCCTACGAGCAGTACTTC.